A selection of T cell receptor beta chains follows, all from one sample in a study of a mutant IDH1 vaccine in newly diagnosed glioma. For these receptors, no antigen is known. Assay used: immunoSEQ multiplex PCR; TCRdb lists only in-frame clones, some missing. The table lists about 21,000 clones, about nine tenths of them singletons. The sequencing here drew on PBMCs, taken from a glioma patient whose treatment included an IDH1 peptide vaccine. These receptors were obtained from a woman between 35 and 50 years old with glioma. Both conserved end residues are part of each CDR3. A D gene is named only where the DNA matches it firmly. The size of a clone is reported for some rows only, either as once, few or many, or as a class for expanded clones.

d_gene	v_gene	j_gene	abundance	CDR3aa	CDR3nt
TRBD1	TRBV7-2	TRBJ1-2	NA	CASSLIGGTGGRYYGYTF	TGTGCCAGCAGCTTGATCGGCGGGACAGGGGGCCGCTACTATGGCTACACCTTC
TRBD2	TRBV6-5	TRBJ2-7	NA	CASSRDYHYEQYF	TGTGCCAGCAGCCGGGACTATCACTACGAGCAGTACTTC
NA	TRBV30	TRBJ1-1	NA	CAWSGGGVRTSEAFF	TGTGCCTGGAGTGGTGGGGGGGTGAGAACGTCTGAAGCTTTCTTT
TRBD1	TRBV30	TRBJ1-1	NA	CAWSVLTGASTEAFF	TGTGCCTGGAGTGTACTAACAGGGGCGAGCACTGAAGCTTTCTTT
NA	TRBV4-3	TRBJ1-2	NA	CASSQEGGRAINYGYTF	TGCGCCAGCAGCCAAGAGGGCGGCAGGGCCATTAACTATGGCTACACCTTC
NA	TRBV4-1	TRBJ2-7	NA	CASSLERTESEQYF	TGCGCCAGCAGCCTGGAACGGACAGAGAGCGAGCAGTACTTC
TRBD2	TRBV7-2	TRBJ2-7	NA	CASSLEGLAVYEQYF	TGTGCCAGCAGCTTAGAGGGACTAGCGGTTTACGAGCAGTACTTC
TRBD1	TRBV7-2	TRBJ1-6	NA	CASSLGGADRDISPLHF	TGTGCCAGCAGCTTAGGAGGCGCGGACAGGGATATTTCACCCCTCCACTTT
NA	TRBV25-1	TRBJ2-5	NA	CASSALYQQETQYF	TGTGCCAGCAGTGCCCTGTACCAGCAAGAGACCCAGTACTTC
NA	TRBV6-5	TRBJ1-2	NA	CASSLDSSFIYGYTF	TGTGCCAGCAGTCTTGACAGCAGTTTCATCTATGGCTACACCTTC
NA	TRBV6-5	TRBJ1-4	NA	CASSADRWEGEKLFF	TGTGCCAGCAGCGCCGACAGGTGGGAGGGTGAAAAACTGTTTTTT
NA	TRBV25-1	TRBJ2-5	NA	CASSGSKTQYF	TGTGCCAGCAGTGGATCGAAGACCCAGTACTTC
NA	TRBV27	TRBJ2-5	NA	CKGRETQYF	TGTAAGGGTCGAGAGACCCAGTACTTC
NA	TRBV19	TRBJ1-1	NA	CASSIPGRRTEAFF	TGTGCCAGTAGTATTCCGGGCCGGAGGACTGAAGCTTTCTTT
NA	TRBV14	TRBJ2-2	few	CASSQGRYTGELFF	TGTGCCAGCAGCCAAGGGAGGTACACCGGGGAGCTGTTTTTT
NA	TRBV5-1	TRBJ2-2	NA	CASRVASSTGELFF	TGCGCCAGCAGAGTAGCCAGTTCCACCGGGGAGCTGTTTTTT
NA	TRBV7-9	TRBJ1-5	NA	CASSLWLGQPQHF	TGTGCCAGCAGCTTATGGTTGGGTCAGCCCCAGCATTTT
NA	TRBV25-1	TRBJ1-6	NA	CASSEVLPRSNSPLHF	TGTGCCAGCAGTGAAGTCCTCCCCCGGAGTAATTCACCCCTCCACTTT
NA	TRBV30	TRBJ1-1	NA	CAWINLRGRAFF	TGTGCCTGGATTAATCTTCGGGGCCGAGCTTTCTTT
TRBD1	TRBV5-1	TRBJ2-1	NA	CASSLAVGQGVYNEQFF	TGCGCCAGCAGCTTGGCCGTAGGACAGGGGGTTTACAATGAGCAGTTCTTC
NA	TRBV28	TRBJ2-6	NA	CASSFGGPSGANVLTF	TGTGCCAGCAGTTTCGGCGGTCCCTCTGGGGCCAACGTCCTGACTTTC
TRBD1	TRBV15	TRBJ1-5	NA	CATEDRTFNQPQHF	TGTGCCACCGAGGACAGGACCTTCAATCAGCCCCAGCATTTT
NA	TRBV6-6	TRBJ1-1	few	CASSSGRNTEAFF	TGTGCCAGCAGTTCAGGTCGGAACACTGAAGCTTTCTTT
NA	TRBV7-9	TRBJ2-7	few	CASSRADLSSYEQYF	TGTGCCAGCAGCAGAGCAGACCTCAGCTCCTACGAGCAGTACTTC
TRBD1	TRBV11-1	TRBJ1-3	NA	CASSPGQGGNTIYF	TGTGCCAGCAGCCCGGGACAGGGAGGAAACACCATATATTTT
NA	TRBV4-1	TRBJ2-7	NA	CASSQGTTFILDDEQYF	TGCGCCAGCAGCCAAGGGACGACATTTATCCTAGATGACGAGCAGTACTTC
NA	TRBV10-3	TRBJ2-5	few	CAISEYEETQYF	TGTGCCATCAGTGAATATGAGGAGACCCAGTACTTC